This TCR beta chain was sequenced for a study of Tregs in tolerant kidney transplant recipients. Measured with immunoSEQ multiplex PCR; TCRdb has only the in-frame clones, and not every one. Here the sample spans about 64,000 clones, approximately 87% being singletons. Study-wide results and caveats: Validation in larger populations is needed because few patients were studied. Tregs expanded with activated donor B cells seemed most donor-specific.

J was trimmed by 5 bases and V by 7 bases; bases with no gene match: 6. The CDR3 is 14 amino acids. Germline V lookup: CDR1 MNHEY, CDR2 SMNVEV (reference sequence). Related graft donors supplied nonmyeloablative bone marrow transplants, and mixed chimerism was transient. A note on this clone: Its matching antigen is unknown.

The receptor comes from a human patient who received a combined kidney and bone marrow transplant. Some of these T cells may belong to the graft donor. This chain joins TRBV27 and TRBJ2-3, with TRBD1 matching over 10 bases. Source: CD4+ T cells from blood (PBMCs), taken 6 months after the transplant. CDR3 coding DNA: TGTGCCAGCACCAGACAGGGGGCAGGAGATACGCAGTATTTT. Translation gives CASTRQGAGDTQYF.